These 10 T cell receptor beta chains share one sample of origin, sequenced in a study of Tregs in tolerant kidney transplant recipients. Assay used: immunoSEQ multiplex PCR; TCRdb lists only in-frame clones, some missing. The sample lists 90,000 to 120,000 clones, 90% occurring once. The sequences come from CD4+ T cells from blood, collected before the transplant. Every receptor here comes from a human donor who received a combined kidney and bone marrow transplant.

This clone occurred a few times. V and J are TRBV9 and TRBJ1-2; 9 bases are shared with TRBD1. This CDR3 comprises 15 residues. Germline V CDR1 and CDR2: SGDLS, YYNGEE. Unmatched junction bases numbered 6, after V lost 4 bases and J lost 2 bases. The CDR3 here is CASSYTGTGNYGYTF. The CDR3 nucleotides are TGTGCCAGCAGCTACACCGGGACAGGGAACTATGGCTACACCTTC.

The chain employs TRBV5-1 and TRBJ2-7, with 7 nucleotides matching TRBD2. Germline V gene data show CDR1 as SGHRS and CDR2 as YFSETQ. The CDR3 is 13 amino acids. J lost 3 bases, V lost 4 bases, and 4 bases had no gene match. The CDR3 DNA reads as TGCGCCAGCAGCCGGGGGGTTGGCTACGAGCAGTACTTC. Translating it yields CASSRGVGYEQYF.

The chain uses TRBV5-6 and TRBJ1-3; tentative D call: TRBD1 (6 bases). Germline lookup yields CDR1 SGHDT and CDR2 YYEEEE. There are 16 residues in the CDR3. Trimming took 3 bases from V and 2 from J, leaving 15 bases between them. The CDR3, as DNA: TGTGCCAGCAGCTCGGGCACAGGGCGTCCTGGAAACACCATATATTTT. It specifies CASSSGTGRPGNTIYF.

The table lists this clone with a few counts. The V and J genes are TRBV5-6 and TRBJ2-3; D remains ambiguous. This CDR3 is 16 amino acids long. Deletions cut 5 bases from V and 0 bases from J, with 16 bases between. Germline V gives CDR1 SGHDT, CDR2 YYEEEE. CDR3 protein: CASSQMGLSSTDTQYF. The DNA of the CDR3 is TGTGCCAGCAGTCAGATGGGCCTTTCTAGCACAGATACGCAGTATTTT.

The J gene is TRBJ2-3, the V gene TRBV15; 13 bases line up with TRBD2. Germline lookup yields CDR1 LNHNV and CDR2 YYDKDF (reference sequence). Losses at the gene ends were 3 bases for V and 3 bases for J; bases not matched to a gene: 6. The CDR3 runs to 17 residues. Here the CDR3 reads CATSRFVGLAGTDTQYF. The CDR3 DNA reads TGTGCCACCAGCAGGTTCGTGGGACTAGCGGGGACAGATACGCAGTATTTT.

The chain joins TRBV6-6 to TRBJ1-2; D remains unclear. CDR3 size: 12 residues. The germline gives CDR1 MNHNY, CDR2 SVGAGI (reference sequence). V was cut by 8 bases and J by 1 base, with 8 bases left in between. CDR3 sequence reads: CASQAVNYGYTF. The CDR3 coding sequence is TGTGCCAGCCAGGCCGTTAACTATGGCTACACCTTC.

Here the CDR3 DNA reads TGTGCCATCAGTGAGAGGGCGGGAGAAGGGGAGCTGTTTTTT. It encodes CAISERAGEGELFF. The chain couples TRBV10-3 to TRBJ2-2; 7 bases line up with TRBD2. The V and J ends lost 2 bases and 8 bases, in that order; junction bases with no gene match: 5. CDR1 is ENHRY and CDR2 is SYGVKD in the germline V gene. The CDR3 length is 14 residues.

The chain has TRBV7-9 and TRBJ2-3; D is unresolved. The germline V gene encodes CDR1 SEHNR and CDR2 FQNEAQ (reference sequence). The CDR3 sequence is 14 residues long. Trimming took off 5 bases at V and 0 bases at J, with 9 bases between the two ends. The CDR3 region has the DNA TGTGCCAGCAGCCCCCAAAGCAGCACAGATACGCAGTATTTT. Translated: CASSPQSSTDTQYF.

This clone was seen a handful of times. V is TRBV7-9 and J is TRBJ1-2; D is unclear. V dropped 7 bases and J dropped 6 bases, with 12 bases sitting between them. The germline gives CDR1 SEHNR, CDR2 FQNEAQ (reference sequence). This CDR3 is 12 amino acids long. CDR3 nucleotide sequence: TGTGCCAGCAACTTCCCGGAGCATGGCTACACCTTC. Protein: CASNFPEHGYTF.

The V call is TRBV4-1, the J call TRBJ1-2, with a possible D match to TRBD1 (5 bases). This CDR3 region has 16 residues. Germline CDR1 and CDR2: MGHRA and YSYEKL. The ends were cut back, 4 bases at V and 3 bases at J, with 18 bases in the middle. The CDR3 DNA reads TGCGCCAGCAGCCCAGGAGGGGCCGAGGGCCACTATGGCTACACCTTC. Translated: CASSPGGAEGHYGYTF.